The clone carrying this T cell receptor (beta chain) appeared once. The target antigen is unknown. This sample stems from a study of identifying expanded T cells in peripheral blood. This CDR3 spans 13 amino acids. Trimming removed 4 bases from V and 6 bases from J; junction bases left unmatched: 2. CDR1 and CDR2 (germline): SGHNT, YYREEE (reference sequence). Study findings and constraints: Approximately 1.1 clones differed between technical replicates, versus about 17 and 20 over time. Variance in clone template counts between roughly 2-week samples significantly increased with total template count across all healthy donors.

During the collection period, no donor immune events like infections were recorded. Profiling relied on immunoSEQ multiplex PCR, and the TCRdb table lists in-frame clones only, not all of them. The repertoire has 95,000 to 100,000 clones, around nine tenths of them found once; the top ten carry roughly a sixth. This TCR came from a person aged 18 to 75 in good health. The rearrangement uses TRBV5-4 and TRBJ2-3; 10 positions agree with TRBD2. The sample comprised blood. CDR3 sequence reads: CASSSGGADTQYF. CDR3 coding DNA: TGTGCCAGCAGCAGCGGGGGGGCGGATACGCAGTATTTT.